One and the same sample provided the 9 T cell receptor beta chains below, sequenced in a study of beta chain features in type 1 diabetes. Expressed TCRB transcripts were sequenced because the isolated RNA had all been reverse transcribed beforehand. The assay was immunoSEQ multiplex PCR, and TCRdb's table has in-frame clones only and misses some. The top ten hold just under 0.04% of the sample, which has hundreds of thousands of clones, roughly an eighth seen once. No cognate antigen is known for these TCRs. General study findings and limits: Across all four CD4+ subsets, people with type 1 diabetes showed modestly shorter TCRB CDR3s.

Sequenced material: naive CD4+ T cells from blood. Every receptor here comes from a man younger than 35 with type 1 diabetes.

This clone was counted a few times. The chain has TRBV30 and TRBJ2-5; D is undetermined. V lost 3 bases and J 7 bases, leaving 12 bases between the germline ends. This CDR3 contains 12 residues. The germline CDR1 and CDR2 sequences are GTSNPN and SVGIG (reference sequence). Written as DNA, the CDR3 is TGTGCCTGGAGCGAATCCCCGGGGACCCAGTACTTC. Translated: CAWSESPGTQYF.

This rearrangement joins TRBV27 to TRBJ1-6; unclear D gene. Germline V gene lookup returns CDR1 MNHEY and CDR2 SMNVEV (reference sequence). V was shortened by 6 bases and J by 10 bases, with 19 bases between the two germline ends. This CDR3 is 15 amino acids long. The CDR3 reads CASSPDSGISSPLHF. The DNA of the CDR3 is TGTGCCAGCAGCCCCGATTCCGGGATCTCATCACCCCTCCACTTT.

This clone has just a few counts. V and J are TRBV30 and TRBJ1-3; no firm D call. Germline CDR1 GTSNPN, CDR2 SVGIG (reference sequence). The length of the CDR3 is 13 residues. V was cut by 7 bases and J by 4 bases, with 14 bases left in between. The CDR3 bases are TGTGCCTTCTCGGACTCAGCGGGAAACACCATATATTTT. Amino acids: CAFSDSAGNTIYF.

This clone was detected only a few times. V and J are TRBV27 and TRBJ2-7, with TRBD2 identical over 7 bases. Germline CDR1 is MNHEY and CDR2 is SMNVEV (reference sequence). CDR3 length equals 17 residues. V gave up 2 bases and J gave up 0 bases; unmatched junction bases: 10. As DNA, the CDR3 is TGTGCCAGCAGTTTAGATCGTGGGAGGGGACGCTCCTACGAGCAGTACTTC. Its translation is CASSLDRGRGRSYEQYF.

The chain recombines TRBV5-1 with TRBJ2-6; D call uncertain. Looked up from germline, CDR1 is SGHRS and CDR2 is YFSETQ. The CDR3 is 17 amino acids. V was cut by 1 base and J by 0 bases, with 11 bases left in between. The CDR3 sequence: CASSLWGKGSGANVLTF. The CDR3 DNA follows: TGCGCCAGCAGCTTGTGGGGTAAGGGCTCTGGGGCCAACGTCCTGACTTTC.

The chain links TRBV7-9 to TRBJ1-5; maybe TRBD1 (6 bases). This CDR3 spans 13 amino acids. Trimming left V 4 bases short and J 7 bases short, with 11 bases between. Germline V gene lookup returns CDR1 SEHNR and CDR2 FQNEAQ (reference sequence). The CDR3 reads CASSSQGRQPQHF. CDR3 nucleotides: TGTGCCAGCAGCTCCCAGGGGAGGCAGCCCCAGCATTTT.

There are a few counts of this clone. The chain is built from TRBV29-1 and TRBJ1-1, with unresolved D. CDR1 is SQVTM and CDR2 is ANQGSEA in the germline V gene. This CDR3 is built from 13 residues. The germline V and J ends were trimmed by 2 bases and 4 bases, with 11 bases remaining between them. The CDR3 is CSVERRLSTEAFF. CDR3 nucleotide sequence: TGCAGCGTTGAACGGCGACTCAGCACTGAAGCTTTCTTT.

In this sample, this clone turned up a few times. The chain joins TRBV10-3 to TRBJ2-4, with TRBD1 identical over 9 bases. J lost 8 bases, V lost 6 bases, and 11 bases had no gene match. The germline CDR1 and CDR2 sequences are ENHRY and SYGVKD. The CDR3 is 15 residues long. CDR3 DNA: TGTGCCATCAGCATAACAGGGGGCGATAAGGACATTCAGTACTTC. Protein product: CAISITGGDKDIQYF.

The chain has TRBV28 and TRBJ2-3; 10 bases are a match to TRBD1. CDR3 length: 17 residues. V lost 3 bases, J lost 5 bases, and 11 bases stayed unmatched. Germline V gene data show CDR1 as MDHEN and CDR2 as SYDVKM. CDR3 amino acids: CASSLPRDRGRLDTQYF. The DNA for the CDR3 is TGTGCCAGCAGTTTGCCCCGGGACAGGGGTCGCCTAGATACGCAGTATTTT.